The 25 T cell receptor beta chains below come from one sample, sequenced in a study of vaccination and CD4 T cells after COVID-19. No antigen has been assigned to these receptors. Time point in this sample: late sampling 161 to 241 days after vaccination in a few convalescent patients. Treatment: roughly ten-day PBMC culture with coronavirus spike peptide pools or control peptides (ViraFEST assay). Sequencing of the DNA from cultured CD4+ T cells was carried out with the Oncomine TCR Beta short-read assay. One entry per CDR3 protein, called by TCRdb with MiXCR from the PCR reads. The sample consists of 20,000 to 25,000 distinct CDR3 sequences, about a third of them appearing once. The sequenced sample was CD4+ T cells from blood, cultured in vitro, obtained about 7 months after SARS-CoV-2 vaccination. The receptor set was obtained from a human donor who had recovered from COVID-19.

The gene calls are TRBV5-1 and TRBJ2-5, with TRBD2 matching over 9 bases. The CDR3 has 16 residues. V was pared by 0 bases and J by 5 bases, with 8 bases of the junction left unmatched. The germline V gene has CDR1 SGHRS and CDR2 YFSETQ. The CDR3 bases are TGCGCCAGCAGCTTGGACGCGGGAGGGCCGGGTGAGACCCAGTACTTC. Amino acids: CASSLDAGGPGETQYF.

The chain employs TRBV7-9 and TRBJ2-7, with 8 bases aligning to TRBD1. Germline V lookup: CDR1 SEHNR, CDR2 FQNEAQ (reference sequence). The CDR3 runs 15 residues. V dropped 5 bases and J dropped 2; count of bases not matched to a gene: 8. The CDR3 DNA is TGTGCCAGCAGCCTGACCGGGACAGGACCCTACGAGCAGTACTTC. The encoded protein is CASSLTGTGPYEQYF.

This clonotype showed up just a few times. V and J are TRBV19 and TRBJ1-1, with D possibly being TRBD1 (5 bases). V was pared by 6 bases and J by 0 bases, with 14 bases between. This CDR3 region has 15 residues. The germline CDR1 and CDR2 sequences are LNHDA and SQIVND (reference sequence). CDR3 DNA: TGTGCCAGTAGGACCCCGGGACGGATGAACACTGAAGCTTTCTTT. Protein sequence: CASRTPGRMNTEAFF.

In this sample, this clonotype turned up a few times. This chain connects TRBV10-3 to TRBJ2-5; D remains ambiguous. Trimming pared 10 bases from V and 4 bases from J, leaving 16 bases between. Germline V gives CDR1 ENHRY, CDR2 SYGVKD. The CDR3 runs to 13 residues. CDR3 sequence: CATTDLDGETQYF. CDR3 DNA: TGTGCCACCACTGACCTTGATGGAGAGACCCAGTACTTC.

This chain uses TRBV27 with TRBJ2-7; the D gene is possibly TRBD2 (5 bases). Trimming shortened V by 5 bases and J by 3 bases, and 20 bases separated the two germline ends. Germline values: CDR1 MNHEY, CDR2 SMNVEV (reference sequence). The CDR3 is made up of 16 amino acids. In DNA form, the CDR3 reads TGTGCCAGCAGTCTGGGTCTTCGGGAACGGGTCTACGAGCAGTACTTC. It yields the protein CASSLGLRERVYEQYF.

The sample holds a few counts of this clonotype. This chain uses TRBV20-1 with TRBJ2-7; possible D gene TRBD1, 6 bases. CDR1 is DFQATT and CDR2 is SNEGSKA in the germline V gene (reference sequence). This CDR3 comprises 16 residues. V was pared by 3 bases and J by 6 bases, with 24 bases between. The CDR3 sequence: CSARTDNRVYWSEQYF. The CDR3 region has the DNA TGCAGTGCTAGGACCGATAACAGGGTTTATTGGAGCGAGCAGTACTTC.

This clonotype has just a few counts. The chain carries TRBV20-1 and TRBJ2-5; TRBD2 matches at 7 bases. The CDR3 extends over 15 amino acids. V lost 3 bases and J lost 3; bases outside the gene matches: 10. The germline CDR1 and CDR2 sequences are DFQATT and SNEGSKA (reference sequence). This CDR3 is CSASYPASGKETQYF. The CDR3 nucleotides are TGCAGTGCTAGTTATCCGGCTAGCGGAAAAGAGACCCAGTACTTC.

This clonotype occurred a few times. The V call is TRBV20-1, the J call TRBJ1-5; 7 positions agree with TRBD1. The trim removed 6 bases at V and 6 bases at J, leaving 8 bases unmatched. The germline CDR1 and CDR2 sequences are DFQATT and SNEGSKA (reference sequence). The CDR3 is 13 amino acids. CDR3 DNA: TGCAGTGCACCGACAGGGAATGGTCAGCCCCAGCATTTT. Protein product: CSAPTGNGQPQHF.

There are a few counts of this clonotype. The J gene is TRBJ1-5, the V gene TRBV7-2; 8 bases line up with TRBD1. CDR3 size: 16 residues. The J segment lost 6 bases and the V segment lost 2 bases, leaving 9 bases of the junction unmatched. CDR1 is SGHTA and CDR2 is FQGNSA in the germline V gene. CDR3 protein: CASSLLGQGASQPQHF. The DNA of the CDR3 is TGTGCCAGCAGCTTATTAGGGCAGGGGGCTAGTCAGCCCCAGCATTTT.

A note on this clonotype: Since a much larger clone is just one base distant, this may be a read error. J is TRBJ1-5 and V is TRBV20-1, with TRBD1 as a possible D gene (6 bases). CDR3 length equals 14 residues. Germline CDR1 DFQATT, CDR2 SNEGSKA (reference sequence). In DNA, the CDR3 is TGCAGTGCTAGTGAGGGGGGACGGGGTCAGTCCCAGCATTTT. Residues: CSASEGGRGQSQHF.

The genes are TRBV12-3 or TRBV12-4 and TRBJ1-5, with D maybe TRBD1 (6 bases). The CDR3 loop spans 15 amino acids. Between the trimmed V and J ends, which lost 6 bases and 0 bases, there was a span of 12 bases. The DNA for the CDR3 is TGTGCCAGCAGCCCAGGACAGTATAGCAATCAGCCCCAGCATTTT. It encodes CASSPGQYSNQPQHF.

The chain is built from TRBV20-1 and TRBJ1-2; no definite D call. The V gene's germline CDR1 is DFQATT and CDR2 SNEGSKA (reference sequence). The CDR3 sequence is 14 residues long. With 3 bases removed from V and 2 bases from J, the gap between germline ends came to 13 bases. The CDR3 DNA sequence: TGCAGTGCTAGGACGGCCCTCAACAACTATGGCTACACCTTC. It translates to CSARTALNNYGYTF.

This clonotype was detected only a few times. CDR3 region: CASSFQGTGFAFF. The CDR3 DNA follows: TGTGCCAGCAGCTTCCAAGGGACAGGATTCGCTTTCTTT. The rearrangement links TRBV7-9 to TRBJ1-1, with 8 bases aligning to TRBD1. Germline V gives CDR1 SEHNR, CDR2 FQNEAQ (reference sequence). This CDR3 spans 13 amino acids. The J segment lost 11 bases and the V segment lost 3 bases, leaving 8 bases of the junction unmatched. The full variable domain, its missing parts supplied by reference TRBV7-9 and TRBJ1-1, is DTGVSQNPRHKITKRGQNVTFRCDPISEHNRLYWYRQTLGQGPEFLTYFQNEAQLEKSRLLSDRFSAERPKGSFSTLEIQRTEQGDSAMYLCASSFQGTGFAFFGQGTRLTVV.

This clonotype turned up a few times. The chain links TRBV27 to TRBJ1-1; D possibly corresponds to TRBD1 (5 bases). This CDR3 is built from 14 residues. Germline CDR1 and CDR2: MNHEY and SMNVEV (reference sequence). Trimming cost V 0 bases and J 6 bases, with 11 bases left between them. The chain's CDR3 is CASSLSLGVAEAFF. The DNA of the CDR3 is TGTGCCAGCAGTTTATCGCTAGGGGTGGCTGAAGCTTTCTTT.

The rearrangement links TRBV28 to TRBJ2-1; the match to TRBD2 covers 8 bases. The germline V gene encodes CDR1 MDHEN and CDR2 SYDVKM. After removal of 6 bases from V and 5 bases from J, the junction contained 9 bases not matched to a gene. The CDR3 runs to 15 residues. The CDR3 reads CASSRAGELNNEQFF. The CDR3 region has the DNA TGTGCCAGCAGCAGAGCGGGAGAATTGAACAATGAGCAGTTCTTC.

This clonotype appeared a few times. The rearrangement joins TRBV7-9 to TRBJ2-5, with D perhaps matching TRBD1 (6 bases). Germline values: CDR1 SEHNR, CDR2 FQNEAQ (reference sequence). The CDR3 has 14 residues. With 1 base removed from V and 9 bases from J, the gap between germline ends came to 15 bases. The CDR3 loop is CASSLEGYRAAQYF. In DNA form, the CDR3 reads TGTGCCAGCAGCTTAGAGGGGTACAGGGCGGCCCAGTACTTC. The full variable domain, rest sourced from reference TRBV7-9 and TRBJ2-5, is DTGVSQNPRHKITKRGQNVTFRCDPISEHNRLYWYRQTLGQGPEFLTYFQNEAQLEKSRLLSDRFSAERPKGSFSTLEIQRTEQGDSAMYLCASSLEGYRAAQYFGPGTRLLVL.

In nucleotides, the CDR3 is TGTGCCAGCAGCCGTTCGGACCATCAAGAGACCCAGTACTTC. Residues: CASSRSDHQETQYF. The V and J genes are TRBV7-9 and TRBJ2-5; D not certain. Trimming removed 5 bases at V and 2 bases at J, with 12 bases between. The CDR3 is made up of 14 amino acids. Germline V gene data show CDR1 as SEHNR and CDR2 as FQNEAQ (reference sequence).

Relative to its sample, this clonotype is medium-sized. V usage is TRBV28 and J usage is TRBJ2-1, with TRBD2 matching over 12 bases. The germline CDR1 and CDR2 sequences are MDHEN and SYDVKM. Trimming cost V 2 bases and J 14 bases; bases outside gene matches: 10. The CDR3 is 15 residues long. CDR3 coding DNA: TGTGCCAGCAGTTTAGACCGACTAGCGGGAGAGTCGAAGTTCTTC. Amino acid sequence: CASSLDRLAGESKFF.

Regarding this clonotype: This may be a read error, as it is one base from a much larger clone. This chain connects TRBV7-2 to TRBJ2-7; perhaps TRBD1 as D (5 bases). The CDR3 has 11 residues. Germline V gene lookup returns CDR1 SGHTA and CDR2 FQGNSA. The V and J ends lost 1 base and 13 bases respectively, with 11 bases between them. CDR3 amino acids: CTSSLEYDRYF. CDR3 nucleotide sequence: TGTACCAGCAGCTTAGAATACGACAGATACTTC. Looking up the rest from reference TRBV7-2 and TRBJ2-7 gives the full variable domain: GAGVSQSPSNKVTEKGKDVELRCDPISGHTALYWYRQSLGQGLEFLIYFQGNSAPDKSGLPSDRFSAERTGGSVSTLTIQRTQQEDSAVYLCTSSLEYDRYFGPGTRLTVT.

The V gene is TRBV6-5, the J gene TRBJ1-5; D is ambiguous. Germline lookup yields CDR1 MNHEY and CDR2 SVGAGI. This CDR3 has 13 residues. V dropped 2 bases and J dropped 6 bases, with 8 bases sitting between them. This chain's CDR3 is CASSYRRGQPQHF. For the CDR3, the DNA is TGTGCCAGCAGTTACCGCCGTGGTCAGCCCCAGCATTTT.

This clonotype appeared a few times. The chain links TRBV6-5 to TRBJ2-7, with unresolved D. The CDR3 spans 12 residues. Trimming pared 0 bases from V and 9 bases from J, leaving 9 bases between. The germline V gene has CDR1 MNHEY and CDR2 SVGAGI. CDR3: CASSYSTNAQYF. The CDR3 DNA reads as TGTGCCAGCAGTTACTCGACCAACGCGCAGTACTTC.

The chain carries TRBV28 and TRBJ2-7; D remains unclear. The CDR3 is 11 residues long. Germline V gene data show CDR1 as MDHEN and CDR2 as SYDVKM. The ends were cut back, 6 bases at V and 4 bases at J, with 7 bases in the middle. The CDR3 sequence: CASRTSYEQYF. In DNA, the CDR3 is TGTGCCAGCAGGACATCTTACGAGCAGTACTTC.

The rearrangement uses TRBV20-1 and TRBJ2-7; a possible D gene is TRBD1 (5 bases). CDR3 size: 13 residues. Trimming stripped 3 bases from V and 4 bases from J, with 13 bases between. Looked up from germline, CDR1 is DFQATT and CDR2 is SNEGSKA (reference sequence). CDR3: CSASQGRPYEQYF. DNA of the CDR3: TGCAGTGCTAGTCAGGGTCGGCCGTACGAGCAGTACTTC.

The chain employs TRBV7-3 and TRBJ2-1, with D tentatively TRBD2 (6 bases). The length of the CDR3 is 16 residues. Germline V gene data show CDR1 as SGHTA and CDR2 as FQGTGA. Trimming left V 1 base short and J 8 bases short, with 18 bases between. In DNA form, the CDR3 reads TGTGCCAGCAGCTTAATGGGGCCGGGAGCGTCTGATGAGCAGTTCTTC. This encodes CASSLMGPGASDEQFF.

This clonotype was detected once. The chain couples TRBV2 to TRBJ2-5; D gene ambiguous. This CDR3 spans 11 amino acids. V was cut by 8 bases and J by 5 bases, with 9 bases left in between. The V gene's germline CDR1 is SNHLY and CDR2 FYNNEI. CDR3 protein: CASSIWETQYF. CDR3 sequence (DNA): TGTGCCAGCTCGATATGGGAGACCCAGTACTTC.